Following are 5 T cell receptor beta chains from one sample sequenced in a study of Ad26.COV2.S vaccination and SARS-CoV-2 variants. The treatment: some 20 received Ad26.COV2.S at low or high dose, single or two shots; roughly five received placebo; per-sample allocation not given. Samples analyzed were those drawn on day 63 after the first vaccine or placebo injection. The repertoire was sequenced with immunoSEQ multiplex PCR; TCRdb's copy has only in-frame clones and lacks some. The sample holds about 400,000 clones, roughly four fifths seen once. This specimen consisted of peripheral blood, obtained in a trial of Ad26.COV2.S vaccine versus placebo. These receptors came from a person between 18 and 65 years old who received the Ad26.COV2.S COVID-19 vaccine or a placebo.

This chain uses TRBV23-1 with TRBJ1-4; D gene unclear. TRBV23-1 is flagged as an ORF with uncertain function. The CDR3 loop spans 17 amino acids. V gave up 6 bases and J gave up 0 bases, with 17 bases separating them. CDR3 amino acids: CASRRRADHATNEKLFF. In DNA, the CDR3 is TGCGCCAGCAGGCGACGGGCTGACCACGCAACTAATGAAAAACTGTTTTTT.

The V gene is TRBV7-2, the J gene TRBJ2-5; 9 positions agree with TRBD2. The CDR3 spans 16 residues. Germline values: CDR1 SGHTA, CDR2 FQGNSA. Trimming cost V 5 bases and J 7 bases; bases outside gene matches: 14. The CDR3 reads CASSPSSGEPLGTQYF. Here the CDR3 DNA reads TGTGCCAGCAGCCCATCTAGCGGGGAACCTCTTGGGACCCAGTACTTC.

The CDR3 DNA is TGTGCCAGCAGGTCAGGGGAGAGCTCCTACAATGAGCAGTTCTTC. Its protein is CASRSGESSYNEQFF. The chain is built from TRBV7-3 and TRBJ2-1, with a possible D match to TRBD1 (6 bases). Germline V gene lookup returns CDR1 SGHTA and CDR2 FQGTGA. The ends were cut back, 6 bases at V and 0 bases at J, with 12 bases in the middle. The CDR3 has 15 residues.

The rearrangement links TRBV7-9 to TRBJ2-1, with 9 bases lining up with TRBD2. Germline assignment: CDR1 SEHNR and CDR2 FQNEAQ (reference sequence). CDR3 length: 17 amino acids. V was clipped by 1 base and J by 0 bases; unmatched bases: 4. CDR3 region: CASSLVAGVTSYNEQFF. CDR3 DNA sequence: TGTGCCAGCAGCTTAGTAGCGGGGGTTACCTCCTACAATGAGCAGTTCTTC.

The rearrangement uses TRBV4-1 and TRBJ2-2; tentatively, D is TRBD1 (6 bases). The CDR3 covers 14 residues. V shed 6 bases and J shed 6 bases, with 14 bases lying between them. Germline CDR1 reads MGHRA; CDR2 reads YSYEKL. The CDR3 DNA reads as TGCGCCAGCAGACTACAGGGAGTAGCCGGGGAGCTGTTTTTT. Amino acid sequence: CASRLQGVAGELFF.